The clone carrying this T cell receptor beta chain was detected a few times. Antigen unknown. Trimming stripped 0 bases from V and 6 bases from J, with 24 bases between. The CDR3 loop spans 18 amino acids. Germline assignment: CDR1 SGHTS and CDR2 YDEGEE. Treatment described: skin biopsy from PPD injection site in Mantoux-positive individual. A UMI-containing oligonucleotide was joined by 3' ligation to the TCR cDNA template. Skin biopsies came from PPD injection sites in Mantoux-positive individuals. These data are taken from a study of naive and memory T cell subsets. Study findings and constraints: Higher TCR numbers at tuberculin sites reflect T cell infiltration, per interpretation. The RNA method is potentially sensitive to activation and differentiation changes.

Amplification of ligated cDNA took four PCR rounds with SP2 and nested alpha and beta constant primers. For blood and skin samples, reverse transcription used TCR alpha and beta constant primers. TCRdb ran MiXCR on the UMI-ligation and nested PCR reads and lists one entry per CDR3 protein. The sample carries 30,000 to 35,000 distinct CDR3 sequences, about 6.9% recorded once. The gene calls are TRBV5-8 and TRBJ1-1; D ambiguous. This TCR derives from an adult in good health. The sample in question was skin, obtained from a tuberculin skin test site. DNA for the CDR3: TGTGCCAGCAGCTTGGGGTCAGGTAACATCCCTGGGTTAGCTGAAGCTTTCTTT. Residues: CASSLGSGNIPGLAEAFF. Full variable domain (rest looked up from reference TRBV5-8 and TRBJ1-1): EAGVTQSPTHLIKTRGQQATLRCSPISGHTSVYWYQQALGLGLQFLLWYDEGEERNRGNFPPRFSGRQFPNYSSELNVNALELEDSALYLCASSLGSGNIPGLAEAFFGQGTRLTVV.